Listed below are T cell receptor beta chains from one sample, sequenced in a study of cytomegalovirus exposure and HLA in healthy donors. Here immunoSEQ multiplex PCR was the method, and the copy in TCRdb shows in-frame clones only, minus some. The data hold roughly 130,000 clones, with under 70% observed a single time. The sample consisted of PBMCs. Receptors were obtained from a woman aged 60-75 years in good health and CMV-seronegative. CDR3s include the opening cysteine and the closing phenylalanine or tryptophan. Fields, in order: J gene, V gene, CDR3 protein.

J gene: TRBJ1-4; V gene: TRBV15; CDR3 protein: CATSTGTAEKLFF
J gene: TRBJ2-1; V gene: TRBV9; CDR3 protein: CASSVRQGSYNEQFF
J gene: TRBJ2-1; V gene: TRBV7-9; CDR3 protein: CASSLGAGGSYNEQFF
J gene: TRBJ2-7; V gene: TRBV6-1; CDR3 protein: CASSHGGGPFYEQYF
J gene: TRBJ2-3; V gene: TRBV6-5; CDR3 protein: CASSYSGQDTDTQYF
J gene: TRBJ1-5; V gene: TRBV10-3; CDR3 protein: CAISESRGQQPQHF
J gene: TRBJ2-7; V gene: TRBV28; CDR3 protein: CASSRGTYEQYF
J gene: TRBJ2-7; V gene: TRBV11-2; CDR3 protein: CASSQGASDSYEQYF
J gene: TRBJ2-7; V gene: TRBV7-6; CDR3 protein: CASSYRQGSYEQYF
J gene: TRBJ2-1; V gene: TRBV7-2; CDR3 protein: CASSVSPFGLAGGEEQFF
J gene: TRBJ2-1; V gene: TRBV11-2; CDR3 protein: CASSKPGQGYNEQFF
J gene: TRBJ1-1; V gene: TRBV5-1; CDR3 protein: CASSLGQGYRWAFF
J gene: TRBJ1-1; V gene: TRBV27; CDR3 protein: CASSPRDKYTEAFF
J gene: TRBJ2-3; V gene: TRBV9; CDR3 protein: CASSVGQGEYTDTQYF
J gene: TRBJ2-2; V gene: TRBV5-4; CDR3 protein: CASSEGVGTGELFF
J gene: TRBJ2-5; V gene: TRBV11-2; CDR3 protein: CASSLFSGGAGETQYF
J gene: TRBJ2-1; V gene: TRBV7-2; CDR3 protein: CASSLADRGRGEQFF